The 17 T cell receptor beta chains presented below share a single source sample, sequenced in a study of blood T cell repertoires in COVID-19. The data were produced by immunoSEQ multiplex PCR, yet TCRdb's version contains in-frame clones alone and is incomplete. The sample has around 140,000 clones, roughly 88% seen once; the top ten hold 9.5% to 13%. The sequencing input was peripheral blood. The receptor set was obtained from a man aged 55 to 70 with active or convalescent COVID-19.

CDR3 in amino acids: CASGSAAGGNSPLHF. The CDR3 DNA reads TGTGCCAGCGGTAGCGCGGCAGGGGGTAACTCACCCCTCCACTTT. This chain joins TRBV6-5 and TRBJ1-6, with TRBD1 identical over 7 bases. Germline CDR1 and CDR2: MNHEY and SVGAGI. The V and J ends lost 8 bases and 10 bases, in that order; junction bases with no gene match: 14. The CDR3 runs 15 residues.

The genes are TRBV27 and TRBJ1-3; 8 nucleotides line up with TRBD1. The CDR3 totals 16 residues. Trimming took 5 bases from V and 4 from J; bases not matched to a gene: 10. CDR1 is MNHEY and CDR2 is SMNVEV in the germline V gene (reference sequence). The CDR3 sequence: CASSDNRGYSGNTIYF. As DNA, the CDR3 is TGTGCCAGCAGTGACAACAGGGGGTACTCGGGAAACACCATATATTTT.

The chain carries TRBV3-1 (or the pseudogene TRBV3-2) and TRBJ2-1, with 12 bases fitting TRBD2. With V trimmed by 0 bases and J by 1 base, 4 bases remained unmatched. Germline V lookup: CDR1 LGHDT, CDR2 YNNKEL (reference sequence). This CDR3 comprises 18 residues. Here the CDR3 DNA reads TGTGCCAGCAGCCAAGAGAGGCTAGCGGGGGGGTCCTACAATGAGCAGTTCTTC. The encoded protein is CASSQERLAGGSYNEQFF.

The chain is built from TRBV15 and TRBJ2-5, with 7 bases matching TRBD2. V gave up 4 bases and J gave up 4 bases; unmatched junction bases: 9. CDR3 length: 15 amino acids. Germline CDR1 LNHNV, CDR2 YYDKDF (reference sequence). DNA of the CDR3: TGTGCCACCAGCATCCACCGGGGGGTGGGAGAGACCCAGTACTTC. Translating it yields CATSIHRGVGETQYF.

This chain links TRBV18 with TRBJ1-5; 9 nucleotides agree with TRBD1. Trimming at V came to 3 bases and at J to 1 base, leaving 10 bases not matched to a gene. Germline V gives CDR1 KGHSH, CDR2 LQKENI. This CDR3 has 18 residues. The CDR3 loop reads CASSPVPGQGLSNQPQHF. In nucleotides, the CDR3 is TGTGCCAGCTCACCCGTCCCGGGACAGGGCCTAAGCAATCAGCCCCAGCATTTT.

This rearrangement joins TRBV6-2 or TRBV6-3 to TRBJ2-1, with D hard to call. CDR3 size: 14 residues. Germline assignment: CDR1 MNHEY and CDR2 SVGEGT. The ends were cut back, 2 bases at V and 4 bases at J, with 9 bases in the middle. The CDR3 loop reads CASSYPTRYNEQFF. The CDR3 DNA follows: TGTGCCAGCAGTTACCCAACTCGTTACAATGAGCAGTTCTTC.

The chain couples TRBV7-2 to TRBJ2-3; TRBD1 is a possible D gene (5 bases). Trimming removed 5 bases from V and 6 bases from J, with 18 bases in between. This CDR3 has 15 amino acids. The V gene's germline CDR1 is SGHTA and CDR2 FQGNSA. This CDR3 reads CASSHLTERIDTQYF. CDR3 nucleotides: TGTGCCAGCAGCCACCTGACAGAGCGTATTGATACGCAGTATTTT.

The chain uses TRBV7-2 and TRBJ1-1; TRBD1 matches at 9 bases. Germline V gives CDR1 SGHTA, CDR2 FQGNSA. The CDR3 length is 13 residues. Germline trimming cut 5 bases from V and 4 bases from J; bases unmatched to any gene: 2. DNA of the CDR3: TGTGCCAGCAGCACGACAGGGGGCACTGAAGCTTTCTTT. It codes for CASSTTGGTEAFF.

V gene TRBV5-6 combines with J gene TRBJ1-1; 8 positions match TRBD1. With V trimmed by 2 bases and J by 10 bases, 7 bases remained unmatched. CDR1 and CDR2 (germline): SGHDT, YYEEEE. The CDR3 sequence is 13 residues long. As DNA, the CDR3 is TGTGCCAGCAGCTTCGACAGGGGAGGGAGAGCTTTCTTT. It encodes CASSFDRGGRAFF.

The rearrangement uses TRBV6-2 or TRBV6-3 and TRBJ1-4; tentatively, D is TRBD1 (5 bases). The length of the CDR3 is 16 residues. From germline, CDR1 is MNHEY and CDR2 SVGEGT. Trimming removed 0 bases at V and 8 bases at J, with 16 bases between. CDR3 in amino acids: CASSYSITGPEEKLFF. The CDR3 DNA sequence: TGTGCCAGCAGTTACTCGATCACAGGACCGGAGGAAAAACTGTTTTTT.

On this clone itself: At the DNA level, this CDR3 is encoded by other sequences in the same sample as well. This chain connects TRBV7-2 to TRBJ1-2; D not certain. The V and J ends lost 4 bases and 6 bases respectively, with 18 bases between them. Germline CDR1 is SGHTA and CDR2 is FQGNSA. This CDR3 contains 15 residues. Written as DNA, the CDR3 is TGTGCCAGCAGCTCACAGCCTAGACTCGGGGATGGCTACACCTTC. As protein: CASSSQPRLGDGYTF.

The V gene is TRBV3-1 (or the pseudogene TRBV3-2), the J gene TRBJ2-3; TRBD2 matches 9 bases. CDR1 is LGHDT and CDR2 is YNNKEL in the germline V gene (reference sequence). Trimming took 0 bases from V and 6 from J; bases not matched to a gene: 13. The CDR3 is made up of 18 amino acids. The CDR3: CASSQEKRGLAREDTQYF. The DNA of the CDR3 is TGTGCCAGCAGCCAAGAAAAACGTGGACTAGCGCGGGAGGATACGCAGTATTTT.

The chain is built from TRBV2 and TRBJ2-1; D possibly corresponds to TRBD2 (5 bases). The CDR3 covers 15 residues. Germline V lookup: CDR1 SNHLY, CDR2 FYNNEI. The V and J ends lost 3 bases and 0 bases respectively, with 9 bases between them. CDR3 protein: CASSERGISYNEQFF. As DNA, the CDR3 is TGTGCCAGCAGTGAGAGAGGGATCTCCTACAATGAGCAGTTCTTC.

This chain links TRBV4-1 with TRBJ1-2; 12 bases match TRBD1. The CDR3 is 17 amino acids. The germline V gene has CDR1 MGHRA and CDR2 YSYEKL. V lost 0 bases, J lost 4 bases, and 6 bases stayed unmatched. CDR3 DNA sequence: TGCGCCAGCAGCCAAGAGGGGGGACAGGGGGCGAGCTATGGCTACACCTTC. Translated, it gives CASSQEGGQGASYGYTF.

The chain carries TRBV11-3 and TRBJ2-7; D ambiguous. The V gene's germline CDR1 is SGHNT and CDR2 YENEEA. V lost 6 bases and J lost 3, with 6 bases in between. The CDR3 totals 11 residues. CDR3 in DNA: TGTGCCAGCAGTCAACTCTACGAGCAGTACTTC. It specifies CASSQLYEQYF.

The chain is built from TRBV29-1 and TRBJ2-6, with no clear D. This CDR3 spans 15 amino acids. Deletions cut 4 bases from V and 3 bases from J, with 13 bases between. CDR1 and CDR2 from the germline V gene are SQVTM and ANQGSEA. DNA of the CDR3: TGCAGCGTTGGAGGCTCCGGCTATGGGGCCAACGTCCTGACTTTC. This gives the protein CSVGGSGYGANVLTF. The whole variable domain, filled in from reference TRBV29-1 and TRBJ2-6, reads SAVISQKPSRDICQRGTSLTIQCQVDSQVTMMFWYRQQPGQSLTLIATANQGSEATYESGFVIDKFPISRPNLTFSTLTVSNMSPEDSSIYLCSVGGSGYGANVLTFGAGSRLTVL.

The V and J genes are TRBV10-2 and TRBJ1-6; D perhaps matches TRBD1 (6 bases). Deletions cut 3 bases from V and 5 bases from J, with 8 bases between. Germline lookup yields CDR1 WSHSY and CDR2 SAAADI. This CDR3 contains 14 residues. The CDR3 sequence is CASSDAGDNSPLHF. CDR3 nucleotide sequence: TGCGCCAGCAGTGATGCAGGGGATAATTCACCCCTCCACTTT.